A selection of T cell receptor beta chains follows, all from one sample in a study of blood T cell repertoires in COVID-19. TCRdb's table, derived via immunoSEQ multiplex PCR, lists solely in-frame clones and lacks some. The sample lists about 110,000 clones, over 80% occurring once. Sequenced material: peripheral blood. All receptors derive from a human donor in a cohort sampled during active COVID-19. Both conserved end residues are part of each CDR3.

TRBJ1-5 TRBV7-9 CASSRSRGSNQPQHF
TRBJ1-2 TRBV9 CASSQGGARTYGYTF
TRBJ1-2 TRBV6-1 CASSDGGGYTF
TRBJ2-2 TRBV6-2/TRBV6-3 CASSGRTGGFTGELFF
TRBJ2-3 TRBV6-1 CASSETRGLLRPSTDTQYF
TRBJ2-1 TRBV5-4 CASNPGHRYNEQFF
TRBJ2-1 TRBV5-1 CASRLAGTNSYNEQFF
TRBJ1-1 TRBV11-3 CASSPGRGTGEAFF
TRBJ2-6 TRBV6-6 CASSQLRGGGANVLTF
TRBJ2-7 TRBV3-1/TRBV3-2 CASRNGGGTYEQYF
TRBJ1-1 TRBV6-1 CASSAVWGSVGGTEAFF
TRBJ2-3 TRBV28 CASSSSRGGSADTQYF
TRBJ1-2 TRBV7-3 CASSPGTGGGYGYTF
TRBJ2-1 TRBV11-3 CASSPMGLGRQFF
TRBJ2-3 TRBV19 CASGVGADTQYF
TRBJ2-1 TRBV19 CATRYSGKGYNEQFF
TRBJ1-6 TRBV5-1 CASSLVGFLALHF
TRBJ2-3 TRBV9 CASSVGASGRTDTQYF
TRBJ1-4 TRBV28 CASSWGQGTLKLFF
TRBJ1-3 TRBV6-2/TRBV6-3 CASSSTTGTYGNTIYF
TRBJ2-5 TRBV4-3 CASSQDNRKETQYF
TRBJ1-2 TRBV12-3/TRBV12-4 CASNSGGSYGYTF
TRBJ2-1 TRBV14 CASSRERGAGGYNEQFF
TRBJ2-5 TRBV28 CASSSPKEAQYF
TRBJ2-1 TRBV7-3 CASSVTSAGEQFF
TRBJ2-7 TRBV6-5 CASRPGHFSYEQYF
TRBJ1-1 TRBV11-3 CASRNRGPVPEAFF
TRBJ1-2 TRBV4-1 CASKSPPRDRGYTF
TRBJ2-7 TRBV5-1 CASSLREGAYEQYF
TRBJ2-1 TRBV7-7 CASSLHELSSYNEQFF
TRBJ2-7 TRBV3-1/TRBV3-2 CASSQGRLSSYEQYF
TRBJ2-3 TRBV10-3 CAIRTSGLDQNTQYF
TRBJ2-3 TRBV27 CASSLRQGVRDTQYF
TRBJ2-3 TRBV9 CASSGYTGTSNPDTQYF
TRBJ1-4 TRBV18 CASSYTRANEKLFF
TRBJ2-7 TRBV21-1 CASRHREPPWEQYF
TRBJ2-1 TRBV12-3/TRBV12-4 CASTLDRANEQFF
TRBJ2-1 TRBV13 CASSLDGGGAYNEQFF
TRBJ2-3 TRBV10-3 CATKTDFITDTQYF
TRBJ1-6 TRBV4-1 CASSQDPRSPLHF
TRBJ1-2 TRBV6-6 CASSRGQGNYGYTF
TRBJ1-2 TRBV7-9 CASSSNRDSYGYTF
TRBJ1-4 TRBV21-1 CASSTPGTGGLDNEKLFF
TRBJ2-1 TRBV28 CASSLSYALAGGFYNEQFF
TRBJ1-1 TRBV6-5 CASSYLQGSLGEAFF
TRBJ2-7 TRBV27 CAARTSGRSSYEQYF
TRBJ2-7 TRBV6-2/TRBV6-3 CASSRQGTYEQYF
TRBJ1-1 TRBV5-6 CASSLHLIDTEAFF
TRBJ1-1 TRBV6-2/TRBV6-3 CASSPQGPNTEAFF
TRBJ2-7 TRBV28 CASRDLAGPLWEQYF
TRBJ2-3 TRBV28 CASSLQPSRVPDTQYF